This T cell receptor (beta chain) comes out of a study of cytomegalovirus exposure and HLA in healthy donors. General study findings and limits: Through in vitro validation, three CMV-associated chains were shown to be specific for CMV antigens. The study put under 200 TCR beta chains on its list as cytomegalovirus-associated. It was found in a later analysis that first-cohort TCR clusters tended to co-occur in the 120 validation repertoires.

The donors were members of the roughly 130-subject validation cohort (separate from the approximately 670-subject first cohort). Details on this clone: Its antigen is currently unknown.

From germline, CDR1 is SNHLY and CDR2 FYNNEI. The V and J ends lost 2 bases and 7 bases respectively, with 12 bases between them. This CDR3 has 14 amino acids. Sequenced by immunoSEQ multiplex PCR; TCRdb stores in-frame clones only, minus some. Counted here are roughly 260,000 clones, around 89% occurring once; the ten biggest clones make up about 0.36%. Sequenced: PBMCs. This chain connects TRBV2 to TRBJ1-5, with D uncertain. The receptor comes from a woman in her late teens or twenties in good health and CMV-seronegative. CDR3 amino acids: CASSEMFEGQPQHF. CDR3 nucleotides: TGTGCCAGCAGTGAAATGTTTGAGGGACAGCCCCAGCATTTT.